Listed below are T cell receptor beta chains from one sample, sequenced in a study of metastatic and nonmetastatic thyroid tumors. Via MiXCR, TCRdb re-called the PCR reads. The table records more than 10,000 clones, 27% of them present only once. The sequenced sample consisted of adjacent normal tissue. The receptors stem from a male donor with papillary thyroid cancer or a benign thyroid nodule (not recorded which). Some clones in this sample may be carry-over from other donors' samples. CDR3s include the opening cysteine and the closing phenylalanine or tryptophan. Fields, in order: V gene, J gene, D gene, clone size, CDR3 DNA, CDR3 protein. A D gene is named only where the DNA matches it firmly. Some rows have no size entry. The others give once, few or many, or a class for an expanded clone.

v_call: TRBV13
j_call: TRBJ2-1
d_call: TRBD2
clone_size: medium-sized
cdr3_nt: TGTGCCAGCAGCCCACTGGGAGGGCACAATGAGCAGTTCTTC
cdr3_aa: CASSPLGGHNEQFF

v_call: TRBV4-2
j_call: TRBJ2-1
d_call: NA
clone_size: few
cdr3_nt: TGTGCCAGCAGCCTCGACTGGGTGGACAGCTCCTACAATGAGCAGTTCTTC
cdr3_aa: CASSLDWVDSSYNEQFF

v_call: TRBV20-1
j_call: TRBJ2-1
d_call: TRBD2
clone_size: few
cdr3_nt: TGCAGTGCTCGGGGACTAGCGGGAGTGAATGAGCAGTTCTTC
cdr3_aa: CSARGLAGVNEQFF

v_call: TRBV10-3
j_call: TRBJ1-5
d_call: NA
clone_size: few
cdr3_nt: TGTGCCACCTCACGGGGGGGAGGGGGCAATCAGCCCCAGCATTTT
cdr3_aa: CATSRGGGGNQPQHF

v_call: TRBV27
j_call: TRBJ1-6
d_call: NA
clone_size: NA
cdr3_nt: TGTGCCAGCAGTTTCTACAGGGATAATTCACCCCTCCACTTT
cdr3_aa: CASSFYRDNSPLHF

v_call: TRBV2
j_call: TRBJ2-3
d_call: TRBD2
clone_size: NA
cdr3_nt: TGTGCCAGCAGTGAATCACTAGCGGGAACCACAGATACGCAGTATTTT
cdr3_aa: CASSESLAGTTDTQYF

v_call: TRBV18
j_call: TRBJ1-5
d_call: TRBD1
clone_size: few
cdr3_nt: TGTGCCAGCTCACGAATAACTCCCGGGACAGGGGGCGCCGGGCAGCCCCAGCATTTT
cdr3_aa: CASSRITPGTGGAGQPQHF

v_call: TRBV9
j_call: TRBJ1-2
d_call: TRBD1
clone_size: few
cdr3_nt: TGTGCCAGCAGCGATCGACAGGGTCCCTATGGCTACACCTTC
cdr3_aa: CASSDRQGPYGYTF

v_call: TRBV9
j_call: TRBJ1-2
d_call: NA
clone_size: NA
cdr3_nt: TGTGCCAGCAGCGTAGTGCCGGAAACTAACTATGGCTACACCTTC
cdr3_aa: CASSVVPETNYGYTF

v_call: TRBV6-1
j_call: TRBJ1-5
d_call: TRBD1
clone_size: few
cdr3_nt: TGTGCCAGCATCCAATCTGCGGGACAGGTCAATCAGCCCCAGCATTTT
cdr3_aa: CASIQSAGQVNQPQHF

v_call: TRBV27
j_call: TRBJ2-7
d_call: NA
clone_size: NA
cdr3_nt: TGTGCCAGCAGCAGGGACGGGGGAAGGCTCGAGCAGTACTTC
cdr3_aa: CASSRDGGRLEQYF

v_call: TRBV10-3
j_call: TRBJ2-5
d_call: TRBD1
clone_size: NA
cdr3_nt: TGTGCCATCAATGAGAGTGGCTTCAGGGGGAAAGAGACCCAGTACTTC
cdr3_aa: CAINESGFRGKETQYF

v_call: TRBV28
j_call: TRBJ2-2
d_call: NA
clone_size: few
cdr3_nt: TGTGCCAGCAGTTTATTCGGGGAGAACACCGGGGAGCTGTTTTTT
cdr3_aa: CASSLFGENTGELFF

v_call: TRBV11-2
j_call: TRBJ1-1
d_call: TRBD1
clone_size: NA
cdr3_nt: TGTGCCAGCAGCCCCGGGACAGGGAGAATGAACACTGAGGCTTTCTTT
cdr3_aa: CASSPGTGRMNTEAFF

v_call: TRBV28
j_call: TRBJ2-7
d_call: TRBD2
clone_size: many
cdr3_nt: TGTGCCAGCACCACTTCGGGGGGCGAGCAGTACTTC
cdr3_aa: CASTTSGGEQYF

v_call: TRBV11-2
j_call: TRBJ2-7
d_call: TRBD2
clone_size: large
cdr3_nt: TGTGCCAGCAGCTCTTCTAGCGGGATAAACTCCTACGAGCAGTACTTC
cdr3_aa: CASSSSSGINSYEQYF

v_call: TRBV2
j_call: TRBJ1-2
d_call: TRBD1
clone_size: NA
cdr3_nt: TGTGCCAGCTGGGACAGGGGGGATGGCTACACCTTC
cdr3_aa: CASWDRGDGYTF

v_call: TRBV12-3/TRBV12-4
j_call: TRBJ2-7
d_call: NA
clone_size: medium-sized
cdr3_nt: TGTGCCAGCAGAACCGGGTCCTACCCTCTTAACGAGCAGTACTTC
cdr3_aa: CASRTGSYPLNEQYF

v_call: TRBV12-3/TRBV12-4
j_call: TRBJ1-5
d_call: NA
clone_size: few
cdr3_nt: TGTGCCAGCAGTTCGGGGGCCATGAGGCGGTATCAGCCCCAGCATTTT
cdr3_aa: CASSSGAMRRYQPQHF

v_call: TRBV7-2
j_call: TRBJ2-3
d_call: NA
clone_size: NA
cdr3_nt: TGTGCCAGCAGCTCATACACAGATACGCAGTATTTT
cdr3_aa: CASSSYTDTQYF

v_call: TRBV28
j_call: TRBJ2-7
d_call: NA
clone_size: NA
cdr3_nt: TGTGCCAGCAGTTTACCCTTAGGGGGCTACGAGCAGTACTTC
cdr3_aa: CASSLPLGGYEQYF

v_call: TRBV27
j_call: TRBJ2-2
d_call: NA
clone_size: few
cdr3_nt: TGTGCCAGCAGTTTGGGCTCCGGGGAGCTGTTTTTT
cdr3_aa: CASSLGSGELFF

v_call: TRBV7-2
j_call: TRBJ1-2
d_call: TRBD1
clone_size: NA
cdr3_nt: TGTGCCAGCAGCCCGGCCGGGACAGGGGTCTATGGCTACACCTTC
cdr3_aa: CASSPAGTGVYGYTF

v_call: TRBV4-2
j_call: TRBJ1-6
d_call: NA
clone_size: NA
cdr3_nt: TGTGCCAGCAGCCAAGGGGGTGGGGGGAATTCACCCCTCCACTTT
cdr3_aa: CASSQGGGGNSPLHF

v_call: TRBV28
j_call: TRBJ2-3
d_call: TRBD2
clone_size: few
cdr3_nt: TGTGCCAGCAGACAAGGACTAGCAGATACGCAGTATTTT
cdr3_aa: CASRQGLADTQYF

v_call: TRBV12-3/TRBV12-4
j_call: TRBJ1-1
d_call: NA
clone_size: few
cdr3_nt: TGTGCCAGCAGCCGCTGGGGGGGGAACACTGAAGCTTTCTTT
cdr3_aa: CASSRWGGNTEAFF

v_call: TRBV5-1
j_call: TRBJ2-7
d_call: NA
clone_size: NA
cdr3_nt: TGCGCCAGCAGCTTGTACGGGGGCGCATTGTACGAGCAGTACTTC
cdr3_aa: CASSLYGGALYEQYF

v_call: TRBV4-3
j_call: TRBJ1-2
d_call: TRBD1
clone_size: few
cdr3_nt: TGCGCCAGCAGCCAAGCGACAGGGGATGCCTATGGCTACACCTTC
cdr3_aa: CASSQATGDAYGYTF

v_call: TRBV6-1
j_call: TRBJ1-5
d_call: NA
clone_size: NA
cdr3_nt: TGTGCCAGCCGCACAGGGACGGACCAGCCCCAGCATTTT
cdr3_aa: CASRTGTDQPQHF

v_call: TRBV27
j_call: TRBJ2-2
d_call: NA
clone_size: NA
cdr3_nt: TGTGCCAGCACCTTCGGGGGGCCGAACACCGGGGAGCTGTTTTTT
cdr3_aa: CASTFGGPNTGELFF

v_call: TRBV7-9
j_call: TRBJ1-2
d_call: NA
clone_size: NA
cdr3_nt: TGTGCCAGCAGCTCGGGAGCTAACTATGGCTACACCTTC
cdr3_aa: CASSSGANYGYTF

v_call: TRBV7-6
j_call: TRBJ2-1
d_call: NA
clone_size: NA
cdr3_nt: TGTGCCAGCAGCTTAGTCCCTACGTACTCCTACAATGAGCAGTTCTTC
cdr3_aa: CASSLVPTYSYNEQFF

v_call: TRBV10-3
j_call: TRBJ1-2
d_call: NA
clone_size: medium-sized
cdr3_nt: TGTGCCATCAGTGAGTCTCGGGGCGGGGACCCAGTTAACTATGGCTACACCTTC
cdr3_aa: CAISESRGGDPVNYGYTF

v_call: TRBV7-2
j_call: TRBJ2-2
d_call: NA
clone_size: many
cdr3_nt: TGTGCCAGCAGCTTAGGGTCCGGGGAGCTGTTTTTT
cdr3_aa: CASSLGSGELFF

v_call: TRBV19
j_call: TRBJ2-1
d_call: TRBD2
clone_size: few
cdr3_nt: TGTGCCAGCCAAACCGGGACTACTTACAATGAGCAGTTCTTC
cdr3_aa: CASQTGTTYNEQFF

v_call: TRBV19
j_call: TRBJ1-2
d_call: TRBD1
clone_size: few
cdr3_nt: TGTGCCAGTAGCATAGGGGGCGGAAACTATGGCTACACCTTC
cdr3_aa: CASSIGGGNYGYTF

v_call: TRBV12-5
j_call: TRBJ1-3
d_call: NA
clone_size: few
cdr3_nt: TGTGCTAGTGGGAGGGACTCTGGAGACACCATATATTTT
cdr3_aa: CASGRDSGDTIYF

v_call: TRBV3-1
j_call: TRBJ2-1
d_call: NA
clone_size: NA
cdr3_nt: TGTGCCAGCAGCCGAGGGTATGATGAGCAGTTCTTC
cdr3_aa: CASSRGYDEQFF

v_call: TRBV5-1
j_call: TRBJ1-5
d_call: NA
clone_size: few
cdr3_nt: TGCGCCAGCAGCGAGGGGGGTGGCAATCAGCCCCAGCATTTT
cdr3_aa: CASSEGGGNQPQHF

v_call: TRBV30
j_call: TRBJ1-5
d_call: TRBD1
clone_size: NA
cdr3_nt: TGTGCCTGGAGTCAGGGACAGTACAATCAGCCCCAGCATTTT
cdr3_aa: CAWSQGQYNQPQHF

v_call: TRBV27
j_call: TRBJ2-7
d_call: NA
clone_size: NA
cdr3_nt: TGTGCCAGCAGTTCGACAGGGAGGATCTACGAGCAGTACTTC
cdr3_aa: CASSSTGRIYEQYF

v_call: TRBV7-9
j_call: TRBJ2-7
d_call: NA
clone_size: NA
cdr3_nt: TGTGCCATAGACCTAGGGGGGGACGAGCAGTACTTC
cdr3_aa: CAIDLGGDEQYF

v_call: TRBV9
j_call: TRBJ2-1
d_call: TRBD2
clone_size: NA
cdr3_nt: TGTGCCAGCAGCCTCCAAGCGGGAGTAAGCGAGCAGTTCTTC
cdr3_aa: CASSLQAGVSEQFF

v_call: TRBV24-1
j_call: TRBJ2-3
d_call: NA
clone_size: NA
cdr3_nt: TGTGCCACCAGTGATTTGGGCGGGGGCGGCACAGATACGCAGTATTTT
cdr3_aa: CATSDLGGGGTDTQYF

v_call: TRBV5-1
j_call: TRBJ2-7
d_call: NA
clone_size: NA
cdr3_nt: TGCGCCAGCAGCTTGCTCGGGGACTACGAGCAGTACTTC
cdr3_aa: CASSLLGDYEQYF

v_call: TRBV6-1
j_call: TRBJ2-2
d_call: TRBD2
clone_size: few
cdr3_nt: TGTGCCAGCAGACTAGCGGGAGGGCCGTTGTGGGAGCTGTTTTTT
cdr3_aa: CASRLAGGPLWELFF